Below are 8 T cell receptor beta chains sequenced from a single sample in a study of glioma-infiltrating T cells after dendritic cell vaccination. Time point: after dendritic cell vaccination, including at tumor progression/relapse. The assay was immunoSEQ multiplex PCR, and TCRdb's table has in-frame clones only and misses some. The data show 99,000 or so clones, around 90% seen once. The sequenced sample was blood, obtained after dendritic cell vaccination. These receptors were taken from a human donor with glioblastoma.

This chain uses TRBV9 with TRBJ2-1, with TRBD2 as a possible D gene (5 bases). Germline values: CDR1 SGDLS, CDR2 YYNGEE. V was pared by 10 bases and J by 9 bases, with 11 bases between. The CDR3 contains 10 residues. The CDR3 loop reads CASSGFEQFF. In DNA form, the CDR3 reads TGTGCCTCATCGGGGTTTGAGCAGTTCTTC.

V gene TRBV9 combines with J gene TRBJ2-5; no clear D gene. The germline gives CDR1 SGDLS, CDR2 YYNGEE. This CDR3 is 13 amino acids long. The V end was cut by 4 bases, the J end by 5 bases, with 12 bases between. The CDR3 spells CASSPSPGETQYF. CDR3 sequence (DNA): TGTGCCAGCAGCCCCTCCCCCGGGGAGACCCAGTACTTC.

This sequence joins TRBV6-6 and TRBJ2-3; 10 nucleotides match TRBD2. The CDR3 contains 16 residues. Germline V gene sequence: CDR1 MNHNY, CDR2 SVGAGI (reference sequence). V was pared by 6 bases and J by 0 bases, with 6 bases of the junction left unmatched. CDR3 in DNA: TGTGCCAGCAGACCTCGGACTAGCGGCAGCACAGATACGCAGTATTTT. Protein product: CASRPRTSGSTDTQYF.

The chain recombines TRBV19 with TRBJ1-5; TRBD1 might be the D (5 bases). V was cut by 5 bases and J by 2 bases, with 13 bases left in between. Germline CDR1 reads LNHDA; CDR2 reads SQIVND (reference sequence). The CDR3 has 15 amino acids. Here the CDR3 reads CASSAPGGGNQPQHF. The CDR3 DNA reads TGTGCCAGTAGTGCCCCCGGGGGAGGCAATCAGCCCCAGCATTTT.

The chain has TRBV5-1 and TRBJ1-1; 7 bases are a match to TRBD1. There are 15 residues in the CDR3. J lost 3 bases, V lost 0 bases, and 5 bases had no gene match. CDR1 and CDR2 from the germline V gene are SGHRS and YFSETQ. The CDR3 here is CASSLGGGEDTEAFF. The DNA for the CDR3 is TGCGCCAGCAGCTTGGGAGGGGGCGAGGACACTGAAGCTTTCTTT.

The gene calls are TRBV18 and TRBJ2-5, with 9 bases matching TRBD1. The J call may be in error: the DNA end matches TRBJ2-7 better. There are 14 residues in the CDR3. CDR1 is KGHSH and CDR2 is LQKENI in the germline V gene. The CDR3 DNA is TGTGCCAGCTCACCGGGACAGGGACCCTACGAGCAGTACTTC. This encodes CASSPGQGPYEQYF.

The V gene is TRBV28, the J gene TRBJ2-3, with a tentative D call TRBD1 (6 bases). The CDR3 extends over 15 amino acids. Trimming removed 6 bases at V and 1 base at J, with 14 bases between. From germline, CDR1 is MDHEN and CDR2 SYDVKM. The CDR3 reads CASSLTGTRTDTQYF. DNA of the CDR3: TGTGCCAGCAGCCTCACAGGGACCCGCACAGATACGCAGTATTTT.

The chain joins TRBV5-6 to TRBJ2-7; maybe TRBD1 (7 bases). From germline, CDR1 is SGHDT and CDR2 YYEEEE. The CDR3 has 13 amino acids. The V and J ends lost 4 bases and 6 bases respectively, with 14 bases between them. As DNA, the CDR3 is TGTGCCAGCAGCATCAGACAGGGAGGCGAGCAGTACTTC. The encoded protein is CASSIRQGGEQYF.